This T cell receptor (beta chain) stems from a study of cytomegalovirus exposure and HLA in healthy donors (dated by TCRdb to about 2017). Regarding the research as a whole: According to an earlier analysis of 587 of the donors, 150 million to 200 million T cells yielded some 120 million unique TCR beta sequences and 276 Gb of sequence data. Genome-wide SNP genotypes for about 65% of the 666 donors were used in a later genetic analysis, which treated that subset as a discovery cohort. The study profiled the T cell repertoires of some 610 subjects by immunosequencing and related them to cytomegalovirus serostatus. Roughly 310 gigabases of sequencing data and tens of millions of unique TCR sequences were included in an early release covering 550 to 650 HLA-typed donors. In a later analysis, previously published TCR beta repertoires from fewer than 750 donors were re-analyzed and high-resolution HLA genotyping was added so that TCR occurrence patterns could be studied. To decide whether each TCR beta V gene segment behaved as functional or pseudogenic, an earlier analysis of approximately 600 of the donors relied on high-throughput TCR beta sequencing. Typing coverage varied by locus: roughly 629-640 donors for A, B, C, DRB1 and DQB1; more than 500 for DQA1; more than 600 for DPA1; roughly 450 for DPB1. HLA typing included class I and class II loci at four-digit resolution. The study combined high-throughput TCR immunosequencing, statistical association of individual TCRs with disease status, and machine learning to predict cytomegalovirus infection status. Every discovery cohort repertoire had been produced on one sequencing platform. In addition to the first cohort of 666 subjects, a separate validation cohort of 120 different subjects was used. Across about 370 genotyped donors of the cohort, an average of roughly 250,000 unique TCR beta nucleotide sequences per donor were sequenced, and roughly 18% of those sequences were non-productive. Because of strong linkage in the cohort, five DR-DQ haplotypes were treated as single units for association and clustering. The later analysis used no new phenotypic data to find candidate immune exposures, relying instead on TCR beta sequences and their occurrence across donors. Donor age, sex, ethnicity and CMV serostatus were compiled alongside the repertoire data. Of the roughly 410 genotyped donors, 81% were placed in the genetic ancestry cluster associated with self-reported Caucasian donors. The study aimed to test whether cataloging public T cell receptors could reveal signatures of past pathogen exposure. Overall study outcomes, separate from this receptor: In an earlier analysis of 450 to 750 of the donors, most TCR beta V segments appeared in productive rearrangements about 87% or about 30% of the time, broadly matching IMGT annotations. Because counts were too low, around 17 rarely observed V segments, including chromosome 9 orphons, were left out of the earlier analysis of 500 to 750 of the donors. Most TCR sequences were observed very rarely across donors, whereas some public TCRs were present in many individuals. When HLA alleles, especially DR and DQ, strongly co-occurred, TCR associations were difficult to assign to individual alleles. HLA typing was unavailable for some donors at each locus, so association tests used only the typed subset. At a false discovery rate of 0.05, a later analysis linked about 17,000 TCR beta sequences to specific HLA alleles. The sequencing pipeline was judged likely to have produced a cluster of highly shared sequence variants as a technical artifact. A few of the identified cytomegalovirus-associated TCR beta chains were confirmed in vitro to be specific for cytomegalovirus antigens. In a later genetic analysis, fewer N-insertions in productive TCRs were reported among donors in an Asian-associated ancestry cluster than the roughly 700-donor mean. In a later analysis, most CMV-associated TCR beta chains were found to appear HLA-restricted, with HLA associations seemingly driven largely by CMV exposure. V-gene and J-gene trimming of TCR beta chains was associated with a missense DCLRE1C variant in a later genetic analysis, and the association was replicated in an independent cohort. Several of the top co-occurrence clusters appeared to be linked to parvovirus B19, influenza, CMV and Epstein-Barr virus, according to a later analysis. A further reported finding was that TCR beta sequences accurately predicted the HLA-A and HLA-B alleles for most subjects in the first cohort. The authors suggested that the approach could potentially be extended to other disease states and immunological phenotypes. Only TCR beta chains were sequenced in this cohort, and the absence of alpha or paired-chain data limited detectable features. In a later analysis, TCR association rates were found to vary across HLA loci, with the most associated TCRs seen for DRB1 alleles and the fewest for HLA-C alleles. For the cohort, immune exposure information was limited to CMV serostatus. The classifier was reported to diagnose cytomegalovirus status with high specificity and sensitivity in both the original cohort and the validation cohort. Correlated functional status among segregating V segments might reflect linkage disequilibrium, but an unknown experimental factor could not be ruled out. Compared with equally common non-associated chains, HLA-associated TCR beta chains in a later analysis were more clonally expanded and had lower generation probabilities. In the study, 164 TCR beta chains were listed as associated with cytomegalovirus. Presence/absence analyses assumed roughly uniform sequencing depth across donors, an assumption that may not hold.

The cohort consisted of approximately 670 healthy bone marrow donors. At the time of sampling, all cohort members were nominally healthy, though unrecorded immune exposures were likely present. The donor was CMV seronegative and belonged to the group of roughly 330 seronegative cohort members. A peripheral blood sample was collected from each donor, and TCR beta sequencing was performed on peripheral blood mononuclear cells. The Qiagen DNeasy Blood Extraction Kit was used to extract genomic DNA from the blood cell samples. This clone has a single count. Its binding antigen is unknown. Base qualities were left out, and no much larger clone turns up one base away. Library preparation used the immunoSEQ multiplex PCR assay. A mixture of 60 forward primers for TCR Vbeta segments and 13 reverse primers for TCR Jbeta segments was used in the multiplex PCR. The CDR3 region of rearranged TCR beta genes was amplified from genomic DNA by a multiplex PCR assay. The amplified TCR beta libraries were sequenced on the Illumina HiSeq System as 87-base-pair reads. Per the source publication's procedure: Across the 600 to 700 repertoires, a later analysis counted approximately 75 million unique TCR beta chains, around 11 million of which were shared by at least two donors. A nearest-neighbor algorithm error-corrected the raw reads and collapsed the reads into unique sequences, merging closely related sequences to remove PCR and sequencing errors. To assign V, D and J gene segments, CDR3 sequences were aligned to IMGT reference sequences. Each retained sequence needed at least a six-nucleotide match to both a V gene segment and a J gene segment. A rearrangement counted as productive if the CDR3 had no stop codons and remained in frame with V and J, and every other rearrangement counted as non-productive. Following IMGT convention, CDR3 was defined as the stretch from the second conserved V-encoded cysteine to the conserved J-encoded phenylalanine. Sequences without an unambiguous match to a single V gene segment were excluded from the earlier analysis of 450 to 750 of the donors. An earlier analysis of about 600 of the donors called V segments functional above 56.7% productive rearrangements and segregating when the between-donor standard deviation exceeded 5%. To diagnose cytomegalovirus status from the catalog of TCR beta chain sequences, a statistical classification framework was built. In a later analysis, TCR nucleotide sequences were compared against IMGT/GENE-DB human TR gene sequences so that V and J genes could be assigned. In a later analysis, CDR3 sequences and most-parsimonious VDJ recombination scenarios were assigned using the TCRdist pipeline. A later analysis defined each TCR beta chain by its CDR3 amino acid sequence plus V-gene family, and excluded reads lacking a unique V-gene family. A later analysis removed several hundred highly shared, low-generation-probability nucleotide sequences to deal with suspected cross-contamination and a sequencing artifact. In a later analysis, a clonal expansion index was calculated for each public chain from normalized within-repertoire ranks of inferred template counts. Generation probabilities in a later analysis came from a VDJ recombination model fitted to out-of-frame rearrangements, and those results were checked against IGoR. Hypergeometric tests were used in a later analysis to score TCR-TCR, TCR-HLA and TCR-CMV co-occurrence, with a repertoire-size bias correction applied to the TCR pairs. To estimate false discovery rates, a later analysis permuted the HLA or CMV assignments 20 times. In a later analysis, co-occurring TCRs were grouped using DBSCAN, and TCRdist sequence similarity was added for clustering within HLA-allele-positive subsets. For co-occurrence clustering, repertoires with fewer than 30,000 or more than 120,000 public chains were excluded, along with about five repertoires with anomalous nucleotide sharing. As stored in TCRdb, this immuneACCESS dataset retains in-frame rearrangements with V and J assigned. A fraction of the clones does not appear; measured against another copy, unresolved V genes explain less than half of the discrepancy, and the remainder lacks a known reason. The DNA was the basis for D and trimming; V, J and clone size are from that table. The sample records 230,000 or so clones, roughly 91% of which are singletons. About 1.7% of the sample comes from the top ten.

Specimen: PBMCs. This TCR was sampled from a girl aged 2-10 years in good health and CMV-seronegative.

The DNA sequence is as follows: TGTGCCAGCTCACCCGGAGGGGCGATCTATGGCTACACCTTC. It encodes CASSPGGAIYGYTF. This sequence uses TRBV18 and TRBJ1-2; TRBD1 is a weak D gene call, 5 bases matching. V is pared back by 3 bases and J by 4 bases, with 12 bases lying between the germline termini. For CDR1 and CDR2, the germline V gene lists KGHSH and LQKENI. Including cysteine and phenylalanine, the CDR3 has 14 amino acids. The CDR3 DNA has 42 bases and is translated from base 1.